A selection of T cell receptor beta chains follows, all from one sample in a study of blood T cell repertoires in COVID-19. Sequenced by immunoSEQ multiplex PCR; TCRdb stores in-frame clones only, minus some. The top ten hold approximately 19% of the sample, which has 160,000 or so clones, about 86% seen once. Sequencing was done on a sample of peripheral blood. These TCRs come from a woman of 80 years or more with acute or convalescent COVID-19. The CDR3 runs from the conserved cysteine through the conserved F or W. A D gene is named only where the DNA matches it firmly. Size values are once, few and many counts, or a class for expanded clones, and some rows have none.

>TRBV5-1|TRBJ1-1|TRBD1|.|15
CASSLEGQGGTEAFF
TGCGCCAGCAGCTTGGAAGGACAGGGGGGCACTGAAGCTTTCTTT
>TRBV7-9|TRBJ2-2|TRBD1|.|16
CASSTGQEKNTGELFF
TGTGCCAGCAGCACCGGACAGGAGAAGAACACCGGGGAGCTGTTTTTT
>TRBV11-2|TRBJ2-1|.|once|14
CASSQYSVYNEQFF
TGTGCCAGCAGCCAATACTCCGTTTACAATGAGCAGTTCTTC
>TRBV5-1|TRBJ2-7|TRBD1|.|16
CASSLGRTGASYEQYF
TGCGCCAGCAGCTTGGGAAGGACAGGGGCCTCCTACGAGCAGTACTTC
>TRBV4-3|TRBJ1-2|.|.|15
CASSQDRGLSSRYTF
TGCGCCAGCAGCCAAGACAGGGGTCTAAGCTCGCGGTACACCTTC
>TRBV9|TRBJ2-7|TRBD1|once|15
CASSVGTGSTYEQYF
TGTGCCAGCAGCGTAGGGACAGGGTCGACCTACGAGCAGTACTTC
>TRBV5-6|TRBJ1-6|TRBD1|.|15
CASSTTGTGVLPLHF
TGTGCCAGCAGCACGACCGGGACAGGGGTCTTACCCCTCCACTTT
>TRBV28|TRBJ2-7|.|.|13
CASRQGMGVEQYF
TGTGCCAGCAGACAGGGTATGGGTGTCGAGCAGTACTTC
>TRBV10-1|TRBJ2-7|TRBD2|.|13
CASRAGASYEQYF
TGCGCCAGCCGGGCGGGAGCGTCCTACGAGCAGTACTTC
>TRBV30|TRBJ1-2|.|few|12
CAARDLDYGYTF
TGTGCCGCTAGGGACTTAGACTATGGCTACACCTTC
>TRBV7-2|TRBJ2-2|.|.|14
CASSPRDFTGELFF
TGTGCCAGCAGCCCCCGGGACTTCACCGGGGAGCTGTTTTTT
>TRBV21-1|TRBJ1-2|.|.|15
CASSKYYTDKRVDTF
TGTGCCAGCAGCAAATATTATACGGACAAGCGGGTCGACACCTTC
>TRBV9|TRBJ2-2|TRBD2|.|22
CASSVEGLVQGVGEPNTGELFF
TGTGCCAGCAGCGTAGAGGGACTAGTCCAGGGTGTGGGTGAGCCAAACACCGGGGAGCTGTTTTTT
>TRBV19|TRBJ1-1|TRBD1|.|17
CASSILTGGTMNTEAFF
TGTGCCAGTAGTATATTGACAGGGGGTACAATGAACACTGAAGCTTTCTTT
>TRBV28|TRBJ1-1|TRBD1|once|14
CASSLGDHRGEAFF
TGTGCCAGCAGTTTGGGGGATCACAGGGGTGAAGCTTTCTTT
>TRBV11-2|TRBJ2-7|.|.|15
CASSSGGDLDYEQYF
TGTGCCAGCAGCTCCGGCGGAGACTTAGACTACGAGCAGTACTTC
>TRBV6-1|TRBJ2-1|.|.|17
CASSDPVTGGPLDEQFF
TGTGCCAGCAGTGATCCAGTGACAGGAGGCCCTCTAGATGAGCAGTTCTTC
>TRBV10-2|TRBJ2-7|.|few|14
CASSESLVSGEQYF
TGCGCCAGCAGTGAGTCACTAGTCTCTGGCGAGCAGTACTTC
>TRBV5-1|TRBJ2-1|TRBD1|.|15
CASSLDRASYNEQFF
TGCGCCAGCAGTCTCGACAGGGCCTCCTACAATGAGCAGTTCTTC
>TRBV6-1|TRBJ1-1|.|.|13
CASSEGGGPEAFF
TGTGCCAGCAGTGAAGGGGGAGGGCCTGAAGCTTTCTTT
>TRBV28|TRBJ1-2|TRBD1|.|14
CASSPGQGAEGYTF
TGTGCCAGCAGTCCGGGACAGGGGGCGGAGGGCTACACCTTC
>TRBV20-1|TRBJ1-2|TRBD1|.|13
CSASLGQGYGYTF
TGCAGTGCTAGTTTGGGACAGGGCTATGGCTACACCTTC
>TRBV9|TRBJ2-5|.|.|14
CASSVATGQETQYF
TGTGCCAGCAGCGTAGCTACGGGCCAAGAGACCCAGTACTTC
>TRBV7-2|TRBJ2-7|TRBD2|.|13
CASSLAGLAALFF
TGTGCCAGCAGCTTAGCCGGACTAGCGGCGCTATTCTTC
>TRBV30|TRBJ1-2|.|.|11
CACNREYGYTF
TGTGCCTGCAACCGGGAGTATGGCTACACCTTC
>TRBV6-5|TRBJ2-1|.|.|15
CASTLNVPGVHEQFF
TGTGCCAGCACCTTAAATGTCCCGGGAGTACATGAGCAGTTCTTC
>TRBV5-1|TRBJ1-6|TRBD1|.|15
CASSPGTGGNSPLHF
TGCGCCAGCAGCCCCGGGACAGGGGGGAATTCACCCCTCCACTTT
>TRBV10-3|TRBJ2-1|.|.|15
CATQMTGEGRNEQFF
TGTGCCACCCAAATGACGGGGGAAGGTCGCAATGAGCAGTTCTTC
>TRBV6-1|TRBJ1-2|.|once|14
CASSELGRNYGYTF
TGTGCCAGCAGTGAACTGGGCCGGAACTATGGCTACACCTTC
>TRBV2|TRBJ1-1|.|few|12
CASKRVGTEAFF
TGTGCCAGCAAGCGGGTGGGCACTGAAGCTTTCTTT
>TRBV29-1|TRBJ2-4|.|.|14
CSVATELAKNIQYF
TGCAGCGTTGCGACAGAACTAGCCAAAAACATTCAGTACTTC